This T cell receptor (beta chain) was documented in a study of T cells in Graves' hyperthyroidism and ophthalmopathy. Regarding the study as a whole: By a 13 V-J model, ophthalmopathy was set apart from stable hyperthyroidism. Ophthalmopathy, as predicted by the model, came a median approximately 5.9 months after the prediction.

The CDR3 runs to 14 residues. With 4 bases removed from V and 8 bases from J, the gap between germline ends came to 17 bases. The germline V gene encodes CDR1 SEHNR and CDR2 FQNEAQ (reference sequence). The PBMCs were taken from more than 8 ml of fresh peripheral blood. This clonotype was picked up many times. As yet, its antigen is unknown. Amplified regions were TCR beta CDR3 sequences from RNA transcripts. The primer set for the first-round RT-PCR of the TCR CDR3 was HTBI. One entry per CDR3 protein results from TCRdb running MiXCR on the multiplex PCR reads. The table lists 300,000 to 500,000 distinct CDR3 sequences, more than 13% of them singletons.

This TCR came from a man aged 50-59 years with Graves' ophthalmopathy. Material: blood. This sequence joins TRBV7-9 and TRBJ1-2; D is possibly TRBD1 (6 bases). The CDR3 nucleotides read TGTGCCAGCAGCTCCCCCGAATCGGGGGGCGGCTACACCTTC. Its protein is CASSSPESGGGYTF.